The 17 T cell receptor beta chains presented below share a single source sample, sequenced in a study of prognosis after radiotherapy for stage I lung cancer (dated by TCRdb to the early 2020s). TCRdb records Illumina HiSeq 3000 as the sequencer. Two rounds of multiplex PCR were used to amplify the TCR beta CDR3 region from genomic DNA. In the first PCR round, primers specific to each TRBV and TRBJ gene were used, and the primer sequences were filed in Chinese patent CN105087789A. TCRdb applied fastp at Q25 and MiXCR to the public reads, then kept only in-frame beta chains. Here each entry gathers all rows of one CDR3 protein and keeps the most common genes and DNA. This sample is represented by around 19,000 distinct CDR3 sequences; 50% of them were singletons. The top ten hold 30% to 35% of the sample. The sample in question was PBMCs, obtained before or after stereotactic body radiation therapy (not recorded which). The receptors stem from a donor over 45 with non-small cell lung cancer.

Sample share makes this clonotype medium-sized. This chain links TRBV6-2 or TRBV6-3 with TRBJ2-2; D is uncertain. CDR1 MNHEY and CDR2 SVGEGT come from the germline V gene. The CDR3 is 14 amino acids. The ends were cut back, 5 bases at V and 5 bases at J, with 12 bases in the middle. CDR3 residues: CASSDPDGTGELFF. Written as DNA, the CDR3 is TGTGCCAGCAGTGATCCCGACGGTACCGGGGAGCTGTTTTTT.

This sequence joins TRBV19 and TRBJ2-2, with D perhaps assigned TRBD1 or TRBD2 (5 bases each). The CDR3 runs 14 residues. Per germline, CDR1 LNHDA and CDR2 SQIVND (reference sequence). V lost 4 bases, J lost 1 base, and 7 bases lay in between. The CDR3 bases are TGTGCCAGTAGTAGGGACCTGAACACCGGGGAGCTGTTTTTT. The encoded protein is CASSRDLNTGELFF.

The CDR3 nucleotides are TGTGCCAGCAGTCGACAGGGGAACACCGGGGAGCTGTTTTTT. Its translation is CASSRQGNTGELFF. V and J are TRBV6-2 or TRBV6-3 and TRBJ2-2; 7 bases match TRBD1. Germline lookup yields CDR1 MNHEY and CDR2 SVGEGT. This CDR3 comprises 14 residues. V lost 5 bases and J lost 1; bases outside the gene matches: 1.

This chain links TRBV5-1 with TRBJ1-1; 8 nucleotides align to TRBD1. This CDR3 region has 17 residues. The germline V gene has CDR1 SGHRS and CDR2 YFSETQ. J gave up 13 bases and V 2 bases, and 22 bases lay outside the gene matches. CDR3: CASSLSSVGPGGGEVFF. The DNA for the CDR3 is TGCGCCAGCAGCTTAAGTTCTGTCGGGCCAGGGGGCGGTGAGGTTTTCTTT.

This clonotype is labeled medium-sized. The chain is built from TRBV12-3 or TRBV12-4 and TRBJ2-2; 12 nucleotides align to TRBD2. The V and J ends lost 6 bases and 8 bases, in that order; junction bases with no gene match: 7. The CDR3 loop spans 15 amino acids. In DNA form, the CDR3 reads TGTGCCAGCAGACTAGCGGGAGGCCTGGGAGGGGAGCTGTTTTTT. Protein product: CASRLAGGLGGELFF.

This clonotype appeared many times. The J gene is TRBJ1-1, the V gene TRBV12-3 or TRBV12-4, with D tentatively TRBD1 (5 bases). There are 13 residues in the CDR3. V lost 3 bases and J lost 7, with 12 bases in between. CDR3 sequence reads: CASSFSLQGEAFF. The CDR3 DNA sequence: TGTGCCAGCAGTTTCTCCCTGCAGGGTGAAGCTTTCTTT.

The chain links TRBV6-5 to TRBJ2-1, with 9 positions matching TRBD1. Losses at the gene ends were 3 bases for V and 7 bases for J; bases not matched to a gene: 7. The CDR3 runs to 15 residues. Germline V gene data show CDR1 as MNHEY and CDR2 as SVGAGI. CDR3 in amino acids: CASSYSPGQGNEQFF. The CDR3 nucleotides read TGTGCCAGCAGTTATAGCCCGGGACAGGGTAATGAGCAGTTCTTC.

The count of this clonotype is one. This chain joins TRBV11-2 and TRBJ2-7, with 9 bases identical to TRBD2. Trimming cost V 4 bases and J 3 bases; bases outside gene matches: 7. The CDR3 spans 15 residues. Looked up from germline, CDR1 is SGHAT and CDR2 is FQNNGV. The CDR3 DNA follows: TGTGCCAGCAGCTGGGGGACTAGCTGTGGCTACGAGCAGTACTTC. Its translation: CASSWGTSCGYEQYF.

Details on this clonotype: This is likely an artifact of a read error, given a far larger clone one base away. CDR3 in amino acids: CASSESSGTGRGYTF. The CDR3 nucleotides read TGTGCCAGCAGTGAATCGAGTGGGACAGGGAGAGGCTACACCTTC. This chain joins TRBV6-2 or TRBV6-3 and TRBJ1-2, with TRBD1 matching over 9 bases. V gave up 5 bases and J gave up 8 bases; unmatched junction bases: 12. Germline CDR1 reads MNHEY; CDR2 reads SVGEGT. CDR3 length equals 15 residues.

This clonotype was seen many times. This chain links TRBV28 with TRBJ1-1; 9 bases align to TRBD1. This CDR3 has 14 amino acids. Germline CDR1 reads MDHEN; CDR2 reads SYDVKM. V shed 7 bases and J 3 bases; nucleotides not matched to a gene: 6. The CDR3: CASIQGARDTEAFF. The CDR3 DNA sequence: TGTGCCAGCATACAGGGGGCTAGGGACACTGAAGCTTTCTTT.

The chain employs TRBV7-6 and TRBJ2-7, with 8 bases that match TRBD2. There are 17 residues in the CDR3. The ends lost 5 bases at V and 0 bases at J; junction bases unmatched: 12. In germline, CDR1 is SGHVS, CDR2 FNYEAQ. CDR3 loop: CASSATLTSGSSYEQYF. CDR3 coding DNA: TGTGCCAGCAGCGCCACCCTTACTAGCGGCTCCTCCTACGAGCAGTACTTC.

The rearrangement uses TRBV7-2 and TRBJ2-7, with 8 bases lining up with TRBD2. V gave up 5 bases and J gave up 12 bases; unmatched junction bases: 15. This CDR3 region has 14 residues. Germline lookup yields CDR1 SGHTA and CDR2 FQGNSA. This CDR3 is CASSLTSGSGLGYF. DNA for the CDR3: TGTGCCAGCAGCCTAACTAGCGGCTCCGGGTTGGGGTACTTC. Combining the CDR3 with reference TRBV7-2 and TRBJ2-7 gives the whole variable domain GAGVSQSPSNKVTEKGKDVELRCDPISGHTALYWYRQSLGQGLEFLIYFQGNSAPDKSGLPSDRFSAERTGGSVSTLTIQRTQQEDSAVYLCASSLTSGSGLGYFGPGTRLTVT.

This clonotype was seen ten or more times. The chain has TRBV18 and TRBJ2-1; TRBD1 might be the D (5 bases). The CDR3 length is 15 residues. Per the germline V gene, CDR1 is KGHSH and CDR2 is LQKENI. The V gene lost 4 bases and the J gene lost 5 bases, with 15 bases spanning the gap. CDR3 residues: CASSQRSGMHNEQFF. The CDR3 region has the DNA TGTGCCAGCTCACAAAGATCAGGGATGCACAATGAGCAGTTCTTC. Combining the CDR3 with reference TRBV18 and TRBJ2-1 gives the whole variable domain NAGVMQNPRHLVRRRGQEARLRCSPMKGHSHVYWYRQLPEEGLKFMVYLQKENIIDESGMPKERFSAEFPKEGPSILRIQQVVRGDSAAYFCASSQRSGMHNEQFFGPGTRLTVL.

This clonotype came up many times. The genes are TRBV9 and TRBJ1-2; no reliable D call. V was pared by 0 bases and J by 4 bases, with 4 bases between. Germline V gives CDR1 SGDLS, CDR2 YYNGEE. The CDR3 sequence is 12 residues long. The CDR3 protein is CASSVGGYGYTF. In DNA form, the CDR3 reads TGTGCCAGCAGCGTAGGAGGCTATGGCTACACCTTC.

Notes on this clonotype: Germline is not matched at one junction end, which may reflect a read error. The chain couples TRBV12-5 to TRBJ2-1; 10 bases match TRBD2. This CDR3 has 17 residues. Germline V lookup: CDR1 LGHNT, CDR2 FRNRAP. The CDR3 DNA sequence: TGTGCTAGTGTTTTGTCCCTAGCGGGAGTATCCTACAATGAGCAGTTCTTC. Protein sequence: CASVLSLAGVSYNEQFF.

The chain joins TRBV6-1 to TRBJ2-7; 8 positions match TRBD2. The CDR3 runs to 15 residues. Per the germline V gene, CDR1 is MNHNS and CDR2 is SASEGT. J lost 3 bases, V lost 6 bases, and 10 bases had no gene match. The CDR3 DNA is TGTGCCAGCAGAAACGGGCGGGGGGCTTTCTACGAGCAGTACTTC. It encodes CASRNGRGAFYEQYF.

The chain uses TRBV18 and TRBJ1-1; D is ambiguous. This CDR3 spans 13 amino acids. Looked up from germline, CDR1 is KGHSH and CDR2 is LQKENI. V lost 5 bases and J 1 base, leaving 8 bases between the germline ends. CDR3 in DNA: TGTGCCAGCTCAGCCTCGGGGAACACTGAAGCTTTCTTT. Residues: CASSASGNTEAFF. The full variable domain, with the rest looked up from reference TRBV18 and TRBJ1-1, is NAGVMQNPRHLVRRRGQEARLRCSPMKGHSHVYWYRQLPEEGLKFMVYLQKENIIDESGMPKERFSAEFPKEGPSILRIQQVVRGDSAAYFCASSASGNTEAFFGQGTRLTVV.